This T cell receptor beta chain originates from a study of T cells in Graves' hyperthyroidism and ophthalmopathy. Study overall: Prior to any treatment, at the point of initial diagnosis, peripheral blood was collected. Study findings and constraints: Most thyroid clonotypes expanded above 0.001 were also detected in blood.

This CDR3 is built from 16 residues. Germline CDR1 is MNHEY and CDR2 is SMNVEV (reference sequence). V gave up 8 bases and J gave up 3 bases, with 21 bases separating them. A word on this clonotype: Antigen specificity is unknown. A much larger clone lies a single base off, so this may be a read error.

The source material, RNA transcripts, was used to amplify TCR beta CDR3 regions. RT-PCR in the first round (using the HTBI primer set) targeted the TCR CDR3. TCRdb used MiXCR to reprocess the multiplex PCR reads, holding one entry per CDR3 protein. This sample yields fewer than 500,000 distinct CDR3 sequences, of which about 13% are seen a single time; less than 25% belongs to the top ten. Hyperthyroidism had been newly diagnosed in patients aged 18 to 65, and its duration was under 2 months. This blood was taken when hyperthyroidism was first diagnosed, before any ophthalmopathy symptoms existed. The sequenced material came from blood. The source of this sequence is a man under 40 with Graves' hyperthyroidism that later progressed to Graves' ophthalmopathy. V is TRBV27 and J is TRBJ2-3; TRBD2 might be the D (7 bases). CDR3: CASVLGGGPSTDTQYF. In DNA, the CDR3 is TGTGCCAGCGTCCTAGGGGGGGGGCCATCGACAGATACGCAGTATTTT.